One sample yielded the 29 T cell receptor beta chains listed below, sequenced in a study of blood T cell repertoires in COVID-19. Here immunoSEQ multiplex PCR was the method, and the copy in TCRdb shows in-frame clones only, minus some. The sample holds about 150,000 clones, around three quarters seen once. Material for sequencing was peripheral blood. These receptors were taken from a man older than 75 with acute or convalescent COVID-19.

The chain carries TRBV24-1 and TRBJ2-5, with TRBD1 matching over 7 bases. The CDR3 contains 15 residues. The J segment lost 2 bases and the V segment lost 5 bases, leaving 7 bases of the junction unmatched. Per the germline V gene, CDR1 is KGHDR and CDR2 is SFDVKD. CDR3 sequence (DNA): TGTGCCACCAGTGTTCCTGACAGGGAGCAAGAGACCCAGTACTTC. Its translation is CATSVPDREQETQYF.

The rearrangement uses TRBV6-6 and TRBJ1-4, with D unresolved. V was shortened by 6 bases and J by 1 base, with 15 bases between the two germline ends. The CDR3 spans 16 residues. From germline, CDR1 is MNHNY and CDR2 SVGAGI (reference sequence). CDR3 bases: TGTGCCAGCAGCCAGCTGTTAGCCCTAACTAATGAAAAACTGTTTTTT. This codes for CASSQLLALTNEKLFF.

This clone has more than one count but fewer than ten. J is TRBJ1-1 and V is TRBV2, with a weak D call TRBD1 (5 bases). V dropped 7 bases and J dropped 5 bases, with 14 bases sitting between them. Per the germline V gene, CDR1 is SNHLY and CDR2 is FYNNEI. This CDR3 has 13 residues. For the CDR3, the DNA is TGTGCCAGCATAAGCCAGGGAGGGACTGAAGCTTTCTTT. This translates into CASISQGGTEAFF.

The rearrangement uses TRBV11-1 and TRBJ1-6, with 8 bases identical to TRBD1. The J segment lost 6 bases and the V segment lost 5 bases, leaving 6 bases of the junction unmatched. CDR1 SGHAT and CDR2 FQDESV come from the germline V gene (reference sequence). The CDR3 covers 15 residues. CDR3 residues: CASSGTGSRNSPLHF. CDR3 sequence (DNA): TGTGCCAGCAGCGGGACAGGTTCGCGTAATTCACCCCTCCACTTT.

In its sample, this clone was seen once. The V gene is TRBV5-1, the J gene TRBJ1-1, with TRBD1 matching 7 bases. The V gene's germline CDR1 is SGHRS and CDR2 YFSETQ. The V segment lost 4 bases and the J segment 0 bases; nucleotides outside the gene matches: 3. This CDR3 has 14 amino acids. CDR3 region: CASSVQGMNTEAFF. CDR3 bases: TGCGCCAGCAGCGTACAGGGGATGAACACTGAAGCTTTCTTT. The whole variable domain, remainder taken from reference TRBV5-1 and TRBJ1-1, is KAGVTQTPRYLIKTRGQQVTLSCSPISGHRSVSWYQQTPGQGLQFLFEYFSETQRNKGNFPGRFSGRQFSNSRSEMNVSTLELGDSALYLCASSVQGMNTEAFFGQGTRLTVV.

The chain links TRBV18 to TRBJ2-5; the match to TRBD2 covers 7 bases. V was pared by 6 bases and J by 0 bases, with 7 bases of the junction left unmatched. CDR3 length: 15 residues. Germline loops: CDR1 KGHSH, CDR2 LQKENI. The CDR3 DNA is TGTGCCAGCTCCCGAGCAGCGGGGAACCAAGAGACCCAGTACTTC. It translates to CASSRAAGNQETQYF.

The genes are TRBV30 and TRBJ2-7; a possible D gene is TRBD1 (6 bases). This CDR3 comprises 15 residues. Germline CDR1 GTSNPN, CDR2 SVGIG (reference sequence). Trimming stripped 2 bases from V and 5 bases from J, with 19 bases between. CDR3 in DNA: TGTGCCTGGAGTCAGGGGTGGTCAGGGGTCCACGAGCAGTACTTC. It codes for CAWSQGWSGVHEQYF.

The J gene is TRBJ2-1, the V gene TRBV7-2; TRBD1 might be the D (6 bases). V was shortened by 5 bases and J by 9 bases, with 11 bases between the two germline ends. CDR1 is SGHTA, CDR2 FQGNSA, per germline. This CDR3 spans 12 amino acids. In DNA form, the CDR3 reads TGTGCCAGCAGCCGAAGACAGGCTGAGCAGTTCTTC. Protein sequence: CASSRRQAEQFF.

The chain links TRBV3-1 (or the pseudogene TRBV3-2) to TRBJ2-5; TRBD2 aligns across 14 bases. The ends lost 4 bases at V and 2 bases at J; junction bases unmatched: 0. Per germline, CDR1 LGHDT and CDR2 YNNKEL (reference sequence). The CDR3 totals 15 residues. Written as DNA, the CDR3 is TGTGCCAGCAGCCGACTAGCGGGGGGGCAAGAGACCCAGTACTTC. It is translated as CASSRLAGGQETQYF.

The chain links TRBV18 to TRBJ2-3; 13 bases map to TRBD2. The trim removed 3 bases at V and 6 bases at J, leaving 3 bases unmatched. From germline, CDR1 is KGHSH and CDR2 LQKENI. This CDR3 is built from 15 residues. The CDR3 coding sequence is TGTGCCAGCTCACCTACTAGCGGGGGGGCTGATACGCAGTATTTT. It specifies CASSPTSGGADTQYF.

This clone was seen a single time. The V and J genes are TRBV2 and TRBJ1-6; 7 bases fit TRBD1. This CDR3 has 14 residues. Germline CDR1 reads SNHLY; CDR2 reads FYNNEI. Trimming at V came to 8 bases and at J to 6 bases, leaving 7 bases not matched to a gene. The CDR3 bases are TGTGCCAGCCGGCCGGACAGGATTAATTCACCCCTCCACTTT. Its translation is CASRPDRINSPLHF. Together with reference TRBV2 and TRBJ1-6, the CDR3 gives the full variable domain: EPEVTQTPSHQVTQMGQEVILRCVPISNHLYFYWYRQILGQKVEFLVSFYNNEISEKSEIFDDQFSVERPDGSNFTLKIRSTKLEDSAMYFCASRPDRINSPLHFGNGTRLTVT.

This sequence joins TRBV7-2 and TRBJ2-3; TRBD1 matches 8 bases. Trimming removed 8 bases from V and 2 bases from J; junction bases left unmatched: 6. Germline V lookup: CDR1 SGHTA, CDR2 FQGNSA. The CDR3 has 14 amino acids. The CDR3 region has the DNA TGTGCCAGCGGATACAGGGGGTACACAGATACGCAGTATTTT. Translated: CASGYRGYTDTQYF.

The V call is TRBV5-1, the J call TRBJ2-2; D may be TRBD2 (7 bases). This CDR3 is built from 15 residues. Deletions cut 1 base from V and 4 bases from J, with 11 bases between. The germline V gene encodes CDR1 SGHRS and CDR2 YFSETQ. The CDR3 nucleotides read TGCGCCAGCAGCTTGTCGGGGGGCCCCACCGGGGAGCTGTTTTTT. This encodes CASSLSGGPTGELFF.

The rearrangement joins TRBV7-9 to TRBJ1-2, with 7 positions matching TRBD1. V dropped 4 bases and J dropped 8; count of bases not matched to a gene: 10. Germline V gives CDR1 SEHNR, CDR2 FQNEAQ (reference sequence). The CDR3 length is 14 residues. CDR3 DNA sequence: TGTGCCAGCAGCTCCACCGGGACAGAGAAAGGCTACACCTTC. As protein: CASSSTGTEKGYTF. Using reference TRBV7-9 and TRBJ1-2 for the parts outside the CDR3, the full variable domain is DTGVSQNPRHKITKRGQNVTFRCDPISEHNRLYWYRQTLGQGPEFLTYFQNEAQLEKSRLLSDRFSAERPKGSFSTLEIQRTEQGDSAMYLCASSSTGTEKGYTFGSGTRLTVV.

At least ten counts were recorded for this clone. The chain carries TRBV11-3 and TRBJ2-1; 8 positions match TRBD2. Unmatched junction bases numbered 9, after V lost 4 bases and J lost 4 bases. The CDR3 extends over 16 amino acids. Germline lookup yields CDR1 SGHNT and CDR2 YENEEA. CDR3 residues: CASSSLGGGTYNEQFF. The CDR3 coding sequence is TGTGCCAGCAGCTCCCTCGGCGGGGGGACTTACAATGAGCAGTTCTTC. Filled out from reference TRBV11-3 and TRBJ2-1, the complete variable domain reads EAGVVQSPRYKIIEKKQPVAFWCNPISGHNTLYWYLQNLGQGPELLIRYENEEAVDDSQLPKDRFSAERLKGVDSTLKIQPAELGDSAVYLCASSSLGGGTYNEQFFGPGTRLTVL.

The chain is built from TRBV29-1 and TRBJ1-2; no reliable D call. CDR1 and CDR2 (germline): SQVTM, ANQGSEA. The CDR3 spans 13 residues. The V and J ends lost 6 bases and 8 bases respectively, with 19 bases between them. The CDR3 loop is CSVEDPGLGGYTF. The CDR3 DNA is TGCAGCGTGGAGGACCCGGGATTGGGAGGCTACACCTTC.

The V and J genes are TRBV10-1 and TRBJ2-1; D unresolved. V was shortened by 5 bases and J by 2 bases, with 10 bases between the two germline ends. Looked up from germline, CDR1 is WNHNN and CDR2 is SYGVQD (reference sequence). The CDR3 is 14 amino acids. CDR3: CASSLSLAYNEQFF. The CDR3 DNA sequence: TGCGCCAGCAGTCTTAGCCTGGCCTACAATGAGCAGTTCTTC.

The V and J genes are TRBV7-2 and TRBJ2-7; D not certain. CDR3 length: 14 residues. Germline V gene lookup returns CDR1 SGHTA and CDR2 FQGNSA. Trimming left V 5 bases short and J 4 bases short, with 15 bases between. The CDR3 protein is CASSVNSWAYEQYF. The CDR3 DNA sequence: TGTGCCAGCAGCGTAAATTCGTGGGCGTACGAGCAGTACTTC.

The chain joins TRBV4-1 to TRBJ1-5; tentative D call: TRBD1 (5 bases). The germline V and J ends were trimmed by 1 base and 5 bases, with 15 bases remaining between them. The CDR3 runs to 16 residues. Germline CDR1 is MGHRA and CDR2 is YSYEKL. The chain's CDR3 is CASSQVGGVRDQPQHF. In DNA, the CDR3 is TGCGCCAGCAGCCAAGTAGGAGGGGTCAGGGATCAGCCCCAGCATTTT.

In its sample, this clone was seen a few times. The chain has TRBV4-2 and TRBJ2-2, with D possibly matching TRBD2 (6 bases). Trimming cost V 4 bases and J 1 base, with 7 bases left between them. This CDR3 is built from 14 residues. The germline CDR1 and CDR2 sequences are LGHNA and YNFKEQ. The chain's CDR3 is CASSPAGNTGELFF. CDR3 in DNA: TGTGCCAGCAGCCCAGCGGGGAACACCGGGGAGCTGTTTTTT.

The chain has TRBV27 and TRBJ2-3; tentative D call: TRBD1 (6 bases). The CDR3 is 14 residues long. Trimming took 0 bases from V and 4 from J, leaving 8 bases between them. CDR1 is MNHEY, CDR2 SMNVEV, per germline (reference sequence). CDR3 protein: CASSLSAGADTQYF. The CDR3 DNA reads TGTGCCAGCAGTTTATCGGCAGGGGCAGATACGCAGTATTTT.

This sequence joins TRBV24-1 and TRBJ1-4; tentative D call: TRBD1 (5 bases). The V and J ends lost 7 bases and 8 bases respectively, with 16 bases between them. Germline values: CDR1 KGHDR, CDR2 SFDVKD. This CDR3 is built from 14 residues. The CDR3 loop reads CATSSGQMGEKLFF. CDR3 in DNA: TGTGCCACCAGCTCAGGGCAGATGGGAGAAAAACTGTTTTTT.

This chain joins TRBV29-1 and TRBJ2-5, with a tentative D call TRBD1 (6 bases). The CDR3 length is 15 residues. Trimming shortened V by 4 bases and J by 1 base, and 16 bases separated the two germline ends. Germline CDR1 reads SQVTM; CDR2 reads ANQGSEA. CDR3 amino acids: CSVVWEQGSQETQYF. The DNA of the CDR3 is TGCAGCGTTGTCTGGGAACAGGGATCCCAAGAGACCCAGTACTTC.

V is TRBV5-1 and J is TRBJ1-4; tentative D call: TRBD1 (5 bases). CDR1 and CDR2 from the germline V gene are SGHRS and YFSETQ. The V and J ends lost 3 bases and 14 bases respectively, with 17 bases between them. This CDR3 has 13 residues. CDR3 bases: TGCGCCAGCAGCTCGGACGGGACTAAGATTCTGTTTTTT. It is translated as CASSSDGTKILFF. Filled out from reference TRBV5-1 and TRBJ1-4, the complete variable domain reads KAGVTQTPRYLIKTRGQQVTLSCSPISGHRSVSWYQQTPGQGLQFLFEYFSETQRNKGNFPGRFSGRQFSNSRSEMNVSTLELGDSALYLCASSSDGTKILFFGSGTQLSVL.

This chain joins TRBV28 and TRBJ1-2, with D possibly TRBD1 on 5 matching bases. Deletions cut 6 bases from V and 8 bases from J, with 19 bases between. Germline CDR1 reads MDHEN; CDR2 reads SYDVKM. The CDR3 loop spans 14 amino acids. The CDR3 DNA is TGTGCCAGCAGCACAGGATCCAAGGCGGTAGGCTACACCTTC. It translates to CASSTGSKAVGYTF.

The CDR3, as DNA: TGTGCCATCCGTACGGGGAATAACTATGGCTACACCTTC. Amino acid sequence: CAIRTGNNYGYTF. The chain couples TRBV10-3 to TRBJ1-2; D not resolved. The CDR3 is 13 residues long. Trimming took off 8 bases at V and 1 base at J, with 11 bases between the two ends. CDR1 is ENHRY and CDR2 is SYGVKD in the germline V gene.

The genes are TRBV3-1 (or the pseudogene TRBV3-2) and TRBJ1-1; D gene unclear. CDR3 size: 12 residues. V was clipped by 5 bases and J by 4 bases, with 8 bases between them. The germline V gene has CDR1 LGHDT and CDR2 YNNKEL (reference sequence). CDR3 nucleotide sequence: TGTGCCAGCAGCGCCGCAGGCACTGAAGCTTTCTTT. Its translation is CASSAAGTEAFF.

The gene calls are TRBV5-1 and TRBJ2-3; 16 bases are a match to TRBD2. The CDR3 is 18 amino acids. J was trimmed by 1 base and V by 4 bases; bases with no gene match: 6. Germline loops: CDR1 SGHRS, CDR2 YFSETQ. CDR3 DNA: TGCGCCAGCAGCGCGGGACTAGCGGGGGGGCCGGGCACAGATACGCAGTATTTT. This gives the protein CASSAGLAGGPGTDTQYF.

The genes are TRBV6-5 and TRBJ2-3, with a tentative D call TRBD1 (7 bases). Germline CDR1 is MNHEY and CDR2 is SVGAGI. V dropped 4 bases and J dropped 1 base, with 15 bases sitting between them. The CDR3 covers 16 residues. The CDR3 region is CASSSQGGTGTDTQYF. The CDR3 DNA reads as TGTGCCAGCAGTTCCCAGGGGGGCACCGGCACAGATACGCAGTATTTT.